Below are 28 T cell receptor beta chains sequenced from a single sample in a study of T-cell reconstitution after alpha-beta-depleted transplantation in children. This sample's TCRbeta library carried unique molecular identifier barcodes. TCRdb re-derived calls from the PCR reads in MiXCR, one entry per CDR3 protein. The sample includes just over 350,000 distinct CDR3 sequences, less than 15% of them seen just once. The sample here was PBMCs, taken from the stem cell graft. Source of these receptors: a human donor who donated a stem cell graft to a child with Fanconi anemia.

This clonotype was counted at least ten times. V gene TRBV7-8 combines with J gene TRBJ2-2, with 9 bases identical to TRBD1. Per the germline V gene, CDR1 is SGHVS and CDR2 is FQNEAQ. The CDR3 has 15 amino acids. Losses at the gene ends were 5 bases for V and 5 bases for J; bases not matched to a gene: 6. The CDR3: CASSPGQGETGELFF. Here the CDR3 DNA reads TGTGCCAGCAGCCCGGGACAGGGTGAAACCGGGGAGCTGTTTTTT.

The V gene is TRBV6-2 or TRBV6-3, the J gene TRBJ2-1; D is uncertain. The ends were cut back, 5 bases at V and 10 bases at J, with 12 bases in the middle. The CDR3 consists of 12 residues. The germline V gene encodes CDR1 MNHEY and CDR2 SVGEGT. CDR3 DNA: TGTGCCAGCAGTACCGCTAATACCGAGCAGTTCTTC. Protein product: CASSTANTEQFF.

The gene calls are TRBV9 and TRBJ2-2, with unresolved D. CDR1 SGDLS and CDR2 YYNGEE come from the germline V gene. This CDR3 comprises 15 residues. V lost 3 bases, J lost 0 bases, and 9 bases lay in between. The CDR3 region is CASSDRAANTGELFF. In nucleotides, the CDR3 is TGTGCCAGCAGCGACCGGGCCGCGAACACCGGGGAGCTGTTTTTT.

This clonotype was picked up many times. The gene calls are TRBV12-3 or TRBV12-4 and TRBJ2-2; D is unclear. V was clipped by 5 bases and J by 6 bases, with 13 bases between them. The CDR3 has 14 amino acids. The CDR3 is CASSPPGLAGELFF. The DNA for the CDR3 is TGTGCCAGCAGTCCTCCCGGTCTGGCCGGGGAGCTGTTTTTT.

The chain employs TRBV7-8 and TRBJ1-2; TRBD1 might be the D (6 bases). Trimming shortened V by 5 bases and J by 0 bases, and 13 bases separated the two germline ends. There are 15 residues in the CDR3. Looked up from germline, CDR1 is SGHVS and CDR2 is FQNEAQ. CDR3 protein: CASSTNREANYGYTF. Here the CDR3 DNA reads TGTGCCAGCAGCACCAACAGGGAAGCTAACTATGGCTACACCTTC.

This chain connects TRBV6-5 to TRBJ2-5, with D tentatively TRBD1 (5 bases). The CDR3 is 15 amino acids. Trimming shortened V by 4 bases and J by 1 base, and 13 bases separated the two germline ends. Germline V gene data show CDR1 as MNHEY and CDR2 as SVGAGI. The CDR3 DNA reads TGTGCCAGCAGTTTAGAAGGGGCCATCCAAGAGACCCAGTACTTC. Translated, it gives CASSLEGAIQETQYF.

CDR3 residues: CASSLSGGGNNEQFF. CDR3 coding DNA: TGTGCCAGCAGCTTATCAGGGGGAGGAAACAATGAGCAGTTCTTC. The gene calls are TRBV7-9 and TRBJ2-1; a possible D gene is TRBD1 (7 bases). The CDR3 has 15 residues. Per germline, CDR1 SEHNR and CDR2 FQNEAQ (reference sequence). With 2 bases removed from V and 5 bases from J, the gap between germline ends came to 13 bases.

The chain has TRBV28 and TRBJ1-6; maybe TRBD1 (5 bases). With 2 bases removed from V and 9 bases from J, the gap between germline ends came to 14 bases. This CDR3 has 15 residues. Germline lookup yields CDR1 MDHEN and CDR2 SYDVKM. The CDR3 coding sequence is TGTGCCAGCAGTTTAAGGGGCGACTCCTCTTCACCCCTCCACTTT. Its translation is CASSLRGDSSSPLHF. Combining the CDR3 with reference TRBV28 and TRBJ1-6 gives the whole variable domain DVKVTQSSRYLVKRTGEKVFLECVQDMDHENMFWYRQDPGLGLRLIYFSYDVKMKEKGDIPEGYSVSREKKERFSLILESASTNQTSMYLCASSLRGDSSSPLHFGNGTRLTVT.

This clonotype occurred many times. The rearrangement uses TRBV12-3 or TRBV12-4 and TRBJ2-5, with 9 positions matching TRBD1. V lost 5 bases to trimming and J lost 3 bases; unmatched junction nucleotides: 1. The CDR3 sequence is 13 residues long. CDR3 DNA sequence: TGTGCCAGCAGTAGGACAGGGGAAGAGACCCAGTACTTC. It specifies CASSRTGEETQYF.

This chain joins TRBV7-2 and TRBJ2-5, with TRBD1 matching over 9 bases. Trimming removed 3 bases from V and 3 bases from J; junction bases left unmatched: 2. Germline V gene data show CDR1 as SGHTA and CDR2 as FQGNSA. The CDR3 runs 14 residues. CDR3 protein: CASSFRTGEETQYF. CDR3 coding DNA: TGTGCCAGCAGCTTCCGGACAGGGGAAGAGACCCAGTACTTC.

The V call is TRBV20-1, the J call TRBJ1-1; D is unresolved. Trimming removed 0 bases at V and 4 bases at J, with 9 bases between. This CDR3 contains 13 residues. Germline lookup yields CDR1 DFQATT and CDR2 SNEGSKA (reference sequence). CDR3 in DNA: TGCAGTGCTAGAGAGTACTGGGGCACTGAAGCTTTCTTT. Protein: CSAREYWGTEAFF.

In DNA, the CDR3 is TGTGCCATCAGTGAGACCCCACCGGGACTAGCGGGGGGGTACAATGAGCAGTTCTTC. It specifies CAISETPPGLAGGYNEQFF. The gene calls are TRBV10-3 and TRBJ2-1; 16 bases match TRBD2. This CDR3 contains 19 residues. The germline CDR1 and CDR2 sequences are ENHRY and SYGVKD. Germline trimming cut 2 bases from V and 4 bases from J; bases unmatched to any gene: 8.

J is TRBJ2-3 and V is TRBV5-1; tentative D call: TRBD2 (5 bases). V was trimmed by 4 bases and J by 3 bases, leaving 12 bases between them. The CDR3 sequence is 14 residues long. Germline CDR1 and CDR2: SGHRS and YFSETQ. The CDR3 loop is CASSPAPGTDTQYF. The CDR3 coding sequence is TGCGCCAGCAGCCCCGCACCGGGGACAGATACGCAGTATTTT. The full variable domain, in which reference TRBV5-1 and TRBJ2-3 provide the parts outside the CDR3, is KAGVTQTPRYLIKTRGQQVTLSCSPISGHRSVSWYQQTPGQGLQFLFEYFSETQRNKGNFPGRFSGRQFSNSRSEMNVSTLELGDSALYLCASSPAPGTDTQYFGPGTRLTVL.

In this sample, this clonotype turned up many times. V is TRBV5-6 and J is TRBJ1-1; tentatively, D is TRBD1 (6 bases). Germline V lookup: CDR1 SGHDT, CDR2 YYEEEE. The CDR3 extends over 13 amino acids. V lost 0 bases and J 4 bases, leaving 7 bases between the germline ends. CDR3 in amino acids: CASSLGTATEAFF. CDR3 nucleotide sequence: TGTGCCAGCAGCTTGGGGACAGCCACTGAAGCTTTCTTT. Full variable domain (remainder filled in from reference TRBV5-6 and TRBJ1-1): DAGVTQSPTHLIKTRGQQVTLRCSPKSGHDTVSWYQQALGQGPQFIFQYYEEEERQRGNFPDRFSGHQFPNYSSELNVNALLLGDSALYLCASSLGTATEAFFGQGTRLTVV.

This chain uses TRBV30 with TRBJ2-3; 9 nucleotides match TRBD2. Looked up from germline, CDR1 is GTSNPN and CDR2 is SVGIG (reference sequence). The length of the CDR3 is 15 residues. V lost 2 bases to trimming and J lost 6 bases; unmatched junction nucleotides: 9. In DNA, the CDR3 is TGTGCCTGGAGTCCCGGCGGGGGGGGCCCTGATACGCAGTATTTT. Its translation is CAWSPGGGGPDTQYF.

The chain has TRBV12-3 or TRBV12-4 and TRBJ2-5, with D uncertain. CDR3 length: 14 residues. Trimming stripped 3 bases from V and 1 base from J, with 9 bases between. The CDR3 DNA reads as TGTGCCAGCAGTTTCGAAGTGATCCAAGAGACCCAGTACTTC. Protein product: CASSFEVIQETQYF.

This clonotype has a count of ten or more. The chain employs TRBV7-2 and TRBJ2-5; TRBD1 matches 8 bases. V lost 5 bases, J lost 8 bases, and 13 bases stayed unmatched. CDR1 and CDR2 from the germline V gene are SGHTA and FQGNSA. CDR3 size: 15 residues. The CDR3 DNA sequence: TGTGCCAGCAGCCTAGGGGGTAGACAGGGGTCTACCCAGTACTTC. Amino acids: CASSLGGRQGSTQYF.

This clonotype was picked up a small number of times. J is TRBJ2-5 and V is TRBV2; D is uncertain. Germline V lookup: CDR1 SNHLY, CDR2 FYNNEI. This CDR3 region has 12 residues. The germline V and J ends were trimmed by 7 bases and 3 bases, with 9 bases remaining between them. CDR3 protein: CASNQVKETQYF. CDR3 sequence (DNA): TGTGCCAGCAATCAGGTCAAAGAGACCCAGTACTTC.

Only a few counts were recorded for this clonotype. The chain is built from TRBV5-1 and TRBJ2-5; no definite D call. V dropped 4 bases and J dropped 7 bases, with 14 bases sitting between them. CDR3 length: 13 residues. From germline, CDR1 is SGHRS and CDR2 YFSETQ. The CDR3 is CASSPNSWGTQYF. DNA of the CDR3: TGCGCCAGCAGCCCAAACTCATGGGGGACCCAGTACTTC.

The chain joins TRBV20-1 to TRBJ1-3, with D unresolved. The CDR3 loop spans 12 amino acids. Trimming took 5 bases from V and 0 from J, leaving 5 bases between them. CDR1 is DFQATT, CDR2 SNEGSKA, per germline (reference sequence). CDR3 residues: CSASSSGNTIYF. As DNA, the CDR3 is TGCAGTGCTTCCAGCTCTGGAAACACCATATATTTT.

The chain joins TRBV10-2 to TRBJ1-5; perhaps TRBD1 as D (6 bases). The CDR3 runs 16 residues. Germline V gene data show CDR1 as WSHSY and CDR2 as SAAADI. Trimming shortened V by 3 bases and J by 4 bases, and 16 bases separated the two germline ends. The CDR3 here is CASSDFGQGLNQPQHF. The CDR3 coding sequence is TGCGCCAGCAGTGACTTTGGGCAGGGGTTAAATCAGCCCCAGCATTTT.

This chain uses TRBV7-8 with TRBJ2-3; 9 bases align to TRBD2. Germline lookup yields CDR1 SGHVS and CDR2 FQNEAQ. The ends lost 2 bases at V and 0 bases at J; junction bases unmatched: 6. The CDR3 is 17 amino acids. CDR3 amino acids: CASSLRSTSGSTDTQYF. As DNA, the CDR3 is TGTGCCAGCAGCTTAAGGTCGACTAGCGGCAGCACAGATACGCAGTATTTT.

The V and J genes are TRBV15 and TRBJ2-1; D not resolved. The CDR3 has 14 residues. Germline values: CDR1 LNHNV, CDR2 YYDKDF (reference sequence). Trimming pared 5 bases from V and 4 bases from J, leaving 12 bases between. DNA of the CDR3: TGTGCCACCAGCGTAGCCCCTTCTTACAATGAGCAGTTCTTC. Protein sequence: CATSVAPSYNEQFF.

The chain links TRBV12-3 or TRBV12-4 to TRBJ2-2; D ambiguous. The CDR3 covers 14 residues. The V end lost 4 bases, the J end lost 1 base, and 7 bases lay between the germline ends. The CDR3 region has the DNA TGTGCCAGCAGTTATAGCCAGAACACCGGGGAGCTGTTTTTT. It encodes CASSYSQNTGELFF.

This chain connects TRBV2 to TRBJ2-2; a weak D match, TRBD1 (6 bases). The germline gives CDR1 SNHLY, CDR2 FYNNEI. This CDR3 is built from 15 residues. V lost 4 bases and J 5 bases, leaving 14 bases between the germline ends. Written as DNA, the CDR3 is TGTGCCAGCAGTGCGTTAGGGGGTAATACCGGGGAGCTGTTTTTT. It specifies CASSALGGNTGELFF.

The CDR3 sequence: CASSSLRGGGGDQPQHF. As DNA, the CDR3 is TGTGCCAGCAGCTCACTTCGAGGGGGAGGAGGGGATCAGCCCCAGCATTTT. The chain joins TRBV7-8 to TRBJ1-5, with TRBD1 as a possible D gene (6 bases). This CDR3 has 17 residues. The germline V and J ends were trimmed by 4 bases and 5 bases, with 21 bases remaining between them. The germline CDR1 and CDR2 sequences are SGHVS and FQNEAQ.

This chain connects TRBV29-1 to TRBJ1-6; 8 bases agree with TRBD1. The CDR3 runs to 13 residues. The V gene's germline CDR1 is SQVTM and CDR2 ANQGSEA. J lost 10 bases, V lost 7 bases, and 9 bases had no gene match. Here the CDR3 reads CSAKQGERSPLHF. The CDR3 DNA is TGCAGCGCCAAACAGGGGGAAAGGTCACCCCTCCACTTT.

This sequence joins TRBV28 and TRBJ2-1; 7 bases line up with TRBD1. CDR1 and CDR2 from the germline V gene are MDHEN and SYDVKM. The CDR3 runs 13 residues. J gave up 5 bases and V 6 bases, and 4 bases lay outside the gene matches. CDR3 nucleotides: TGTGCCAGCAGCTACGGGACAGACAATGAGCAGTTCTTC. It is translated as CASSYGTDNEQFF.